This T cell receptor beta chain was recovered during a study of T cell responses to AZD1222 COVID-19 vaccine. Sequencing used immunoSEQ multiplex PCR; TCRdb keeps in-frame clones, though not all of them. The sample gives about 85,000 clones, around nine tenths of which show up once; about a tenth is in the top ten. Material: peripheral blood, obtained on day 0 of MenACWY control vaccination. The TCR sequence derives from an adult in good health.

Here the CDR3 reads CASSESGRNLYGYTF. The CDR3, as DNA: TGTGCCAGCAGTGAATCCGGCCGGAACTTATATGGCTACACCTTC. V and J are TRBV2 and TRBJ1-2; no reliable D call. V shed 2 bases and J shed 5 bases, with 15 bases lying between them. The CDR3 loop spans 15 amino acids. Germline assignment: CDR1 SNHLY and CDR2 FYNNEI.